This T cell receptor beta chain originates from a study of T cells after yellow fever vaccination. Study-level results: Peaking faster, on day 5 versus 15, the secondary response was nonetheless weaker. Subsequent booster samples again held most clones from primary vaccination (under 98% CD4, approximately 85% CD8). There was a possibility that FACS-sorted repertoires contained abundant clonotypes contaminating from the bulk population.

TCRdb used MiXCR to reprocess the 5' RACE reads, holding one entry per CDR3 protein. This table has about 320,000 distinct CDR3 sequences, around an eighth appearing once. As regards this clonotype: The target antigen is unknown.

This CDR3 is built from 14 residues. Germline V lookup: CDR1 SGHTA, CDR2 FQGNSA. V lost 1 base to trimming and J lost 6 bases; unmatched junction nucleotides: 2. The source of this sequence is a young man who received the YFV17D yellow fever vaccine. The sequences come from CD4+ T cells sorted from PBMCs, collected 15 days after the yellow fever booster vaccination. J is TRBJ1-4 and V is TRBV7-2; 7 positions match TRBD1. Written as DNA, the CDR3 is TGTGCCAGCAGCTTAGGTCAGGGGGATGAAAAACTGTTTTTT. Protein sequence: CASSLGQGDEKLFF. The full variable domain, with the rest looked up from reference TRBV7-2 and TRBJ1-4, is GAGVSQSPSNKVTEKGKDVELRCDPISGHTALYWYRQSLGQGLEFLIYFQGNSAPDKSGLPSDRFSAERTGGSVSTLTIQRTQQEDSAVYLCASSLGQGDEKLFFGSGTQLSVL.